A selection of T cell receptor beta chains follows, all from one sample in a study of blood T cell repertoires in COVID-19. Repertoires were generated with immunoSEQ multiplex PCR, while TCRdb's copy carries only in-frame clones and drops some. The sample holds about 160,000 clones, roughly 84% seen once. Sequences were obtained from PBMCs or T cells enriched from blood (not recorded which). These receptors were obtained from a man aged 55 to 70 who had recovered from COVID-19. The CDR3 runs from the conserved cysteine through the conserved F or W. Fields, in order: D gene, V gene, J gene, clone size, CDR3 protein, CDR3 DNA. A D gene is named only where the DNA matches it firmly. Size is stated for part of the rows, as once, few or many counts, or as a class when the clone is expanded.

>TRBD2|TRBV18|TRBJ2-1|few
CASSPLAGELGEQFF
TGTGCCAGCTCACCACTAGCGGGAGAGCTCGGTGAGCAGTTCTTC
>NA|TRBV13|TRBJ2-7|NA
CASSLSRGEQYF
TGTGCCAGCAGCTTATCTCGCGGCGAGCAGTACTTC
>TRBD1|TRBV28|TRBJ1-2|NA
CASRQQQGLIYGYTF
TGTGCCAGCAGGCAACAACAGGGGCTTATCTATGGCTACACCTTC
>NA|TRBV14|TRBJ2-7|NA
CASSLISSGPYEQYF
TGTGCCAGCAGCCTAATCTCCAGCGGCCCCTACGAGCAGTACTTC
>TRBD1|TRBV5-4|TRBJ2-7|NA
CASSPGTGGMKAYEQYF
TGTGCCAGCAGCCCCGGGACAGGGGGTATGAAGGCCTACGAGCAGTACTTC
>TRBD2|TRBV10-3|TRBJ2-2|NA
CAISVGRDTGELFF
TGTGCCATCAGTGTGGGGAGGGACACCGGGGAGCTGTTTTTT
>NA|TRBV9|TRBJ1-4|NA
CASSVTGEKLFF
TGTGCCAGCAGCGTCACAGGTGAAAAACTGTTTTTT
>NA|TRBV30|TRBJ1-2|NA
CAWSVLVNTF
TGTGCCTGGAGTGTATTAGTGAACACCTTC
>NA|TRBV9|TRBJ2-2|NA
CASSVEGTRGGGGELFF
TGTGCCAGCAGCGTAGAGGGGACTAGAGGGGGCGGCGGGGAGCTGTTTTTT
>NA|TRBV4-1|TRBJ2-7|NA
CASSDWENYEQYF
TGCGCCAGCTCTGATTGGGAGAACTACGAGCAGTACTTC
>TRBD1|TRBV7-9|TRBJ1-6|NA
CASSPTQGAGGSPLHF
TGTGCCAGCAGCCCTACCCAGGGGGCAGGAGGGTCACCCCTCCACTTT
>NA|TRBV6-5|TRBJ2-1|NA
CASRPRGASHNEQFF
TGTGCCAGCCGACCACGGGGGGCCTCACACAATGAGCAGTTCTTC
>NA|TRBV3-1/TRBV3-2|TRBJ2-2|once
CASRVQVNTGELFF
TGTGCCAGCAGGGTGCAGGTTAACACCGGGGAGCTGTTTTTT
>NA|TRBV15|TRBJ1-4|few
CATSRDSEKLFF
TGTGCCACCAGCAGAGACAGTGAAAAACTGTTTTTT
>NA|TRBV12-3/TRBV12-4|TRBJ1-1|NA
CASSRSADRAFF
TGTGCCAGCAGCCGGTCCGCGGATCGAGCTTTCTTT
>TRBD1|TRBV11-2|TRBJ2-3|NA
CASSPRPGDRVTQYF
TGTGCCAGCAGCCCTCGTCCGGGCGACAGGGTTACGCAGTATTTT
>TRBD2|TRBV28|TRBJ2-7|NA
CASGLAGIYEQYF
TGTGCCAGCGGACTAGCGGGGATCTACGAGCAGTACTTC
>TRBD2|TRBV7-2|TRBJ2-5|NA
CASSSSGLAGAETQYF
TGTGCCAGCAGCTCATCTGGACTAGCGGGAGCCGAGACCCAGTACTTC
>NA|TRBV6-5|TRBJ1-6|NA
CASTLQAGSPLHF
TGTGCCAGCACTCTGCAGGCTGGTTCACCCCTCCACTTT
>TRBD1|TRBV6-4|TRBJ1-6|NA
CASSVDRGDSPLHF
TGTGCCAGCAGTGTTGACAGGGGTGATTCACCCCTCCACTTT
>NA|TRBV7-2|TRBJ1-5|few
CASSPGSNQPQHF
TGTGCCAGCAGCCCCGGTAGCAATCAGCCCCAGCATTTT
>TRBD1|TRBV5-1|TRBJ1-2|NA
CASSPGQDGYGYTF
TGCGCCAGCAGCCCTGGACAGGACGGCTATGGCTACACCTTC
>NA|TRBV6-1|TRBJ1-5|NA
CASSGLWGGVSNQPQHF
TGTGCCAGCAGTGGTCTCTGGGGGGGCGTTAGCAATCAGCCCCAGCATTTT
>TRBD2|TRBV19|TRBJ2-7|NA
CASSTSGRGGEQYF
TGTGCCAGTAGTACATCAGGGAGGGGAGGCGAGCAGTACTTC
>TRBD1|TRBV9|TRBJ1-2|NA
CASSVASRSGGDLGYGYTF
TGTGCCAGCAGCGTAGCCTCTCGGTCAGGGGGCGATCTGGGCTATGGCTACACCTTC
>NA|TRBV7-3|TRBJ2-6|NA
CASSRGSGANVLTF
TGTGCCAGCAGCAGGGGCTCTGGGGCCAACGTCCTGACTTTC
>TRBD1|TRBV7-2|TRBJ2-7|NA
CASSPGFVGTGFDEQYF
TGTGCCAGCAGCCCCGGTTTTGTGGGGACAGGGTTCGACGAGCAGTACTTC
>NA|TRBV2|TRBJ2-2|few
CASHRVASTGELFF
TGTGCCAGCCACCGGGTGGCGAGCACCGGGGAGCTGTTTTTT
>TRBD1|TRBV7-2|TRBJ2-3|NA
CASSLQTGELDTQYF
TGTGCCAGCAGCCTCCAGACAGGGGAACTAGATACGCAGTATTTT
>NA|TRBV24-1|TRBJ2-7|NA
CATSDSLGAEYF
TGTGCCACCAGTGATTCCCTAGGCGCCGAGTACTTC